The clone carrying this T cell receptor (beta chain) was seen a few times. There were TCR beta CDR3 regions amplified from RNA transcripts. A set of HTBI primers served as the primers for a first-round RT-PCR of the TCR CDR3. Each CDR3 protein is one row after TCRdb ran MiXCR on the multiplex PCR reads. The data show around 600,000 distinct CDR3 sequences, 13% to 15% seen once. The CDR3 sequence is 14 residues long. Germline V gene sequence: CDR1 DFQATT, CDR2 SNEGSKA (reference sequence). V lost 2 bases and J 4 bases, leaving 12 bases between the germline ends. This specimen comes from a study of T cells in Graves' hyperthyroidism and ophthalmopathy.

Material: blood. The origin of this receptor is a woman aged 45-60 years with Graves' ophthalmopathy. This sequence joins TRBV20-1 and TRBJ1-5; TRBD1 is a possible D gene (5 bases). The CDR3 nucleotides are TGCAGTGCTAGACCAGGGTCCGATAATCAGCCCCAGCATTTT. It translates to CSARPGSDNQPQHF.